The 27 T cell receptor beta chains presented below share a single source sample, sequenced in a study of human T cells and chemical hapten exposure (dated by TCRdb to the early 2020s). Total RNA was extracted from unfractionated whole blood that had been collected in Tempus Blood RNA tubes. Receptor libraries were prepared by 5' RACE. Instrument used: Illumina MiSeq. The public reads were run again by TCRdb, first through fastp at Q25 and then through MiXCR, and only productive beta chains were kept. Rows are combined by CDR3 protein, so each entry shows the most common genes and DNA. The sample profile shows around 82,000 distinct CDR3 sequences; under 10% of them were found once. In total, the top ten clones hold 2% to 2.5% of the sample. These receptors all come from a male donor in good health.

The chain couples TRBV6-6 to TRBJ2-7; 9 bases are a match to TRBD2. Germline V gives CDR1 MNHNY, CDR2 SVGAGI (reference sequence). CDR3 size: 13 residues. Losses at the gene ends were 6 bases for V and 7 bases for J; bases not matched to a gene: 7. The CDR3: CASSRSGSGEQYF. The CDR3 coding sequence is TGTGCCAGCAGCCGTAGCGGGAGCGGGGAGCAGTACTTC.

The genes are TRBV10-3 and TRBJ2-1; a weak D match, TRBD2 (6 bases). V dropped 4 bases and J dropped 3 bases, with 16 bases sitting between them. CDR1 is ENHRY, CDR2 SYGVKD, per germline. This CDR3 contains 16 residues. The CDR3 region is CAISGRDSSLYNEQFF. CDR3 coding DNA: TGTGCCATCAGTGGCCGGGACTCGTCTCTCTACAATGAGCAGTTCTTC.

This clonotype was seen many times. The chain joins TRBV5-1 to TRBJ2-7, with D uncertain. The CDR3 runs to 12 residues. The germline V and J ends were trimmed by 1 base and 6 bases, with 8 bases remaining between them. Germline lookup yields CDR1 SGHRS and CDR2 YFSETQ. As DNA, the CDR3 is TGCGCCAGCAGCTTGCACCCATCCGAGCAGTACTTC. Translation: CASSLHPSEQYF.

The chain recombines TRBV12-3 or TRBV12-4 with TRBJ1-2, with a tentative D call TRBD1 (6 bases). This CDR3 comprises 16 residues. V lost 7 bases and J lost 4, with 22 bases in between. Here the CDR3 DNA reads TGTGCCAGCACCTCTTTTACTCGGGACACAGTCTATGGCTACACCTTC. The encoded protein is CASTSFTRDTVYGYTF.

A few counts support this clonotype. The gene calls are TRBV7-9 and TRBJ2-5; tentative D call: TRBD2 (6 bases). The CDR3 is 15 amino acids. Per the germline V gene, CDR1 is SEHNR and CDR2 is FQNEAQ (reference sequence). The V end lost 11 bases, the J end lost 3 bases, and 22 bases lay between the germline ends. In DNA, the CDR3 is TGTGCCGTACAGCGATGGGGGGAAGCGGAAGAGACCCAGTACTTC. Translating gives CAVQRWGEAEETQYF.

This clonotype was detected only a few times. The rearrangement links TRBV2 to TRBJ2-3; perhaps TRBD2 as D (6 bases). The V end lost 1 base, the J end lost 3 bases, and 14 bases lay between the germline ends. Germline CDR1 reads SNHLY; CDR2 reads FYNNEI. The CDR3 runs 16 residues. DNA of the CDR3: TGTGCCAGCAGTGAAGTGCGGGGAATGTTGACAGATACGCAGTATTTT. Translating gives CASSEVRGMLTDTQYF. Using reference TRBV2 and TRBJ2-3 for the parts outside the CDR3, the full variable domain is EPEVTQTPSHQVTQMGQEVILRCVPISNHLYFYWYRQILGQKVEFLVSFYNNEISEKSEIFDDQFSVERPDGSNFTLKIRSTKLEDSAMYFCASSEVRGMLTDTQYFGPGTRLTVL.

This clonotype occurred many times. This chain links TRBV6-1 with TRBJ2-7, with D hard to call. With 1 base removed from V and 6 bases from J, the gap between germline ends came to 13 bases. The germline V gene encodes CDR1 MNHNS and CDR2 SASEGT. The CDR3 is 14 amino acids. CDR3 bases: TGTGCCAGCAGTGAAGTAATGGTGGTGCGCGAGCAGTACTTC. Its translation: CASSEVMVVREQYF.

This clonotype has a handful of counts. This chain links TRBV4-3 with TRBJ2-3; 8 nucleotides line up with TRBD2. V was pared by 0 bases and J by 2 bases, with 4 bases of the junction left unmatched. The CDR3 loop spans 16 amino acids. Germline V gene data show CDR1 as LGHNA and CDR2 as YSLEER. CDR3 in amino acids: CASSQDQRGLTDTQYF. CDR3 DNA sequence: TGCGCCAGCAGCCAAGACCAGCGGGGGCTCACAGATACGCAGTATTTT.

This clonotype has more than one count but fewer than ten. The chain is built from TRBV7-6 and TRBJ2-1; 10 bases align to TRBD2. The length of the CDR3 is 16 residues. The V gene's germline CDR1 is SGHVS and CDR2 FNYEAQ. Unmatched junction bases numbered 5, after V lost 2 bases and J lost 4 bases. This CDR3 is CASSLFLAGEYNEQFF. The DNA of the CDR3 is TGTGCCAGCAGCTTATTCCTAGCGGGAGAGTACAATGAGCAGTTCTTC.

There are a few counts of this clonotype. The chain carries TRBV15 and TRBJ1-5, with D uncertain. Germline CDR1 LNHNV, CDR2 YYDKDF (reference sequence). Deletions cut 0 bases from V and 4 bases from J, with 10 bases between. The CDR3 contains 15 residues. The CDR3 nucleotides read TGTGCCACCAGCAGAGATAGCCAACTAAATCAGCCCCAGCATTTT. This codes for CATSRDSQLNQPQHF.

The table lists this clonotype with a few counts. The CDR3 coding sequence is TGCGCCAGCAGCTTGCAAACTGCGGGACGGACGTCTGGGGCCAACGTCCTGACTTTC. Translated: CASSLQTAGRTSGANVLTF. The gene calls are TRBV5-1 and TRBJ2-6, with D possibly matching TRBD2 (6 bases). Germline V gene sequence: CDR1 SGHRS, CDR2 YFSETQ. The V and J ends lost 1 base and 1 base respectively, with 18 bases between them. The CDR3 extends over 19 amino acids. Combining the CDR3 with reference TRBV5-1 and TRBJ2-6 gives the whole variable domain KAGVTQTPRYLIKTRGQQVTLSCSPISGHRSVSWYQQTPGQGLQFLFEYFSETQRNKGNFPGRFSGRQFSNSRSEMNVSTLELGDSALYLCASSLQTAGRTSGANVLTFGAGSRLTVL.

J is TRBJ2-1 and V is TRBV7-4; possible D gene TRBD2, 5 bases. Trimming took 5 bases from V and 4 from J, leaving 15 bases between them. The CDR3 is 15 residues long. Germline CDR1 is SGHVT and CDR2 is SQSDAQ. The CDR3 sequence is CASSPGLKFYNEQFF. The CDR3 DNA sequence: TGTGCCAGCAGCCCAGGACTTAAGTTTTACAATGAGCAGTTCTTC. Based on the CDR3 plus reference TRBV7-4 and TRBJ2-1, the full variable domain is GAGVSQSPRYKVAKRGRDVALRCDSISGHVTLYWYRQTLGQGSEVLTYSQSDAQRDKSGRPSGRFSAERPERSVSTLKIQRTEQGDSAVYLCASSPGLKFYNEQFFGPGTRLTVL.

The table lists this clonotype with many counts. This rearrangement joins TRBV9 to TRBJ2-3; D is possibly TRBD2 (5 bases). The CDR3 consists of 13 residues. Germline assignment: CDR1 SGDLS and CDR2 YYNGEE. V lost 5 bases to trimming and J lost 4 bases, with 11 bases between them. In DNA form, the CDR3 reads TGTGCCAGCAGACGTACTAGTTCAGATACGCAGTATTTT. The encoded protein is CASRRTSSDTQYF.

This clonotype was counted ten times or more. The rearrangement uses TRBV20-1 and TRBJ1-3, with 7 bases that match TRBD1. Trimming removed 5 bases from V and 8 bases from J; junction bases left unmatched: 9. CDR3 length: 13 amino acids. CDR1 DFQATT and CDR2 SNEGSKA come from the germline V gene (reference sequence). The CDR3 sequence: CSAGTGEMDTIYF. CDR3 in DNA: TGCAGTGCTGGTACAGGGGAAATGGACACCATATATTTT.

V gene TRBV7-6 combines with J gene TRBJ2-7; D might be TRBD2 (7 bases). There are 15 residues in the CDR3. The ends were cut back, 4 bases at V and 0 bases at J, with 13 bases in the middle. CDR1 and CDR2 (germline): SGHVS, FNYEAQ. The CDR3 sequence: CASSSGGASSYEQYF. The DNA for the CDR3 is TGTGCCAGCAGCTCGGGGGGCGCGAGCTCCTACGAGCAGTACTTC.

The V gene is TRBV10-3, the J gene TRBJ1-4; a possible D gene is TRBD1 (5 bases). CDR3 length: 17 residues. V lost 4 bases and J 5 bases, leaving 20 bases between the germline ends. Germline CDR1 reads ENHRY; CDR2 reads SYGVKD. CDR3 nucleotide sequence: TGTGCCATCAGTGTCACCCGAGGGACGGCAGTCAATGAAAAACTGTTTTTT. Its translation: CAISVTRGTAVNEKLFF.

This clonotype was seen at least ten times. The V call is TRBV4-1, the J call TRBJ2-7; D is ambiguous. Germline V gene lookup returns CDR1 MGHRA and CDR2 YSYEKL. V was cut by 1 base and J by 9 bases, with 19 bases left in between. CDR3 length: 15 residues. CDR3 bases: TGCGCCAGCAGCCAAGGGACGCTCGTTGGAAGGGTGCAGTACTTC. Translated: CASSQGTLVGRVQYF.

This clonotype turned up a few times. The chain links TRBV7-9 to TRBJ2-7; D might be TRBD2 (5 bases). V lost 5 bases, J lost 0 bases, and 14 bases lay in between. The CDR3 totals 15 residues. Germline loops: CDR1 SEHNR, CDR2 FQNEAQ (reference sequence). CDR3 nucleotides: TGTGCCAGCAGCCCGCAGCGACGGGACTCCTACGAGCAGTACTTC. Its protein product is CASSPQRRDSYEQYF.

This clonotype was counted many times. The chain combines TRBV18 with TRBJ2-1; TRBD2 matches at 10 bases. The V gene's germline CDR1 is KGHSH and CDR2 LQKENI. This CDR3 is built from 16 residues. J was trimmed by 6 bases and V by 3 bases; bases with no gene match: 8. CDR3 loop: CASSPQAGGPSNEQFF. The CDR3 DNA is TGTGCCAGCTCACCCCAAGCGGGAGGGCCTAGCAATGAGCAGTTCTTC.

CDR3 sequence (DNA): TGTGCCAGTAGTATTACAGAGAACACTGAAGCTTTCTTT. This sequence encodes CASSITENTEAFF. The chain employs TRBV19 and TRBJ1-1; D gene ambiguous. The CDR3 covers 13 residues. Germline V gene data show CDR1 as LNHDA and CDR2 as SQIVND (reference sequence). V was shortened by 3 bases and J by 1 base, with 6 bases between the two germline ends.

This clonotype has more than one count but fewer than ten. This chain connects TRBV29-1 to TRBJ1-1; D uncertain. V was shortened by 6 bases and J by 3 bases, with 11 bases between the two germline ends. Germline V gene sequence: CDR1 SQVTM, CDR2 ANQGSEA. The CDR3 length is 12 residues. CDR3 nucleotides: TGCAGCGTAGCGGGAGCGCACACTGAAGCTTTCTTT. Translating it yields CSVAGAHTEAFF. Complete variable domain (other parts from reference TRBV29-1 and TRBJ1-1): SAVISQKPSRDICQRGTSLTIQCQVDSQVTMMFWYRQQPGQSLTLIATANQGSEATYESGFVIDKFPISRPNLTFSTLTVSNMSPEDSSIYLCSVAGAHTEAFFGQGTRLTVV.

In its sample, this clonotype was seen many times. This rearrangement joins TRBV20-1 to TRBJ2-3; 8 positions match TRBD2. CDR1 is DFQATT, CDR2 SNEGSKA, per germline (reference sequence). V was clipped by 6 bases and J by 1 base; unmatched bases: 9. This CDR3 spans 15 amino acids. CDR3 nucleotides: TGCAGTGCGTCGTTCTTAGCGGGACGCACAGATACGCAGTATTTT. Amino acid sequence: CSASFLAGRTDTQYF.

This clonotype was detected ten times or more. The rearrangement uses TRBV20-1 and TRBJ1-1; maybe TRBD1 (6 bases). Germline CDR1 DFQATT, CDR2 SNEGSKA (reference sequence). The CDR3 totals 13 residues. Trimming shortened V by 3 bases and J by 5 bases, and 13 bases separated the two germline ends. The CDR3 reads CSARRGGYTEAFF. CDR3 DNA sequence: TGCAGTGCTAGGAGGGGGGGGTATACTGAAGCTTTCTTT.

The V and J genes are TRBV5-1 and TRBJ1-5; tentatively, D is TRBD1 (6 bases). This CDR3 contains 14 residues. The germline gives CDR1 SGHRS, CDR2 YFSETQ. Trimming removed 0 bases from V and 7 bases from J, with 11 bases in between. The CDR3 DNA reads TGCGCCAGCAGCTTGGCCCCGGGACAACAGCCCCAGCATTTT. Its translation: CASSLAPGQQPQHF.

This clonotype turned up a few times. The chain joins TRBV3-1 to TRBJ1-1, with 8 bases identical to TRBD1. Losses at the gene ends were 0 bases for V and 1 base for J; bases not matched to a gene: 1. The CDR3 spans 15 residues. The germline gives CDR1 LGHDT, CDR2 YNNKEL (reference sequence). CDR3 nucleotide sequence: TGTGCCAGCAGCCAAGAAACAGGGGGGAACACTGAAGCTTTCTTT. Protein sequence: CASSQETGGNTEAFF.

The J gene is TRBJ2-2, the V gene TRBV12-3 or TRBV12-4; D ambiguous. This CDR3 is built from 13 residues. Trimming pared 4 bases from V and 7 bases from J, leaving 10 bases between. CDR3 in amino acids: CASSSQRIGELFF. The DNA for the CDR3 is TGTGCCAGCAGTTCACAGCGTATCGGGGAGCTGTTTTTT.

A note on this clonotype: A read error may explain this, as a much larger clone is one base away. The chain employs TRBV16 and TRBJ1-1; maybe TRBD1 (5 bases). The V end was cut by 0 bases, the J end by 4 bases, with 9 bases between. The CDR3 consists of 14 residues. In germline, CDR1 is KGHSY, CDR2 FQNENV. Written as DNA, the CDR3 is TGTGCCAGCAGCCAATCGTCAGGGCGCACTGAAGCTTTCTTT. It encodes CASSQSSGRTEAFF.